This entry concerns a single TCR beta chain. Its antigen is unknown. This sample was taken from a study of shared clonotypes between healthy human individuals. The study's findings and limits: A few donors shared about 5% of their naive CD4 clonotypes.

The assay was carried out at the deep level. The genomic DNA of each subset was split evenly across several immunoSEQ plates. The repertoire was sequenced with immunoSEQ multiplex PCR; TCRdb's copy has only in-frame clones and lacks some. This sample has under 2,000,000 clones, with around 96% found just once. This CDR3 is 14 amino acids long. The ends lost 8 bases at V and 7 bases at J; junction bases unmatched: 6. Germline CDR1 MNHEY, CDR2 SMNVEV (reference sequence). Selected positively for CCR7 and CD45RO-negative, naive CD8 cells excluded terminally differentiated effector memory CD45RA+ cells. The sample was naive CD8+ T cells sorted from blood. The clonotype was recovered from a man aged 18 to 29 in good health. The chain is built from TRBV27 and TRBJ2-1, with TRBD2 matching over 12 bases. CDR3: CASRTSGRNNEQFF. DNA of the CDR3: TGTGCCAGCCGCACTAGCGGGAGGAATAATGAGCAGTTCTTC.